Below, 28 T cell receptor beta chains from the same sample are listed, as sequenced in a study of blood T cell repertoires in COVID-19. The assay was immunoSEQ multiplex PCR, and TCRdb's table has in-frame clones only and misses some. Counted here are fewer than 120,000 clones, less than 85% occurring once; the ten biggest clones make up 3.8%. Sequenced sample: peripheral blood. The origin of the receptors is a woman of 80 years or more with acute or convalescent COVID-19.

The chain has TRBV28 and TRBJ1-5, with 8 bases that match TRBD1. This CDR3 has 16 residues. Trimming removed 3 bases from V and 6 bases from J; junction bases left unmatched: 10. Germline CDR1 and CDR2: MDHEN and SYDVKM. The CDR3 loop is CASSLAAGGAGQPQHF. The DNA for the CDR3 is TGTGCCAGCAGTTTGGCGGCAGGGGGCGCGGGTCAGCCCCAGCATTTT.

The chain combines TRBV6-6 with TRBJ1-5, with D possibly TRBD1 on 5 matching bases. Trimming left V 0 bases short and J 4 bases short, with 7 bases between. Germline CDR1 is MNHNY and CDR2 is SVGAGI (reference sequence). This CDR3 comprises 14 residues. CDR3 amino acids: CASSYSEGNQPQHF. In DNA, the CDR3 is TGTGCCAGCAGTTACTCGGAGGGGAATCAGCCCCAGCATTTT.

The chain joins TRBV6-1 to TRBJ2-2, with D possibly being TRBD2 (6 bases). Germline CDR1 MNHNS, CDR2 SASEGT. The ends were cut back, 2 bases at V and 7 bases at J, with 20 bases in the middle. This CDR3 comprises 17 residues. The CDR3 loop is CASSEQTGLKFNGELFF. The CDR3 DNA follows: TGTGCCAGCAGTGAACAGACGGGACTTAAGTTTAACGGGGAGCTGTTTTTT.

This chain connects TRBV6-5 to TRBJ2-7, with 14 bases lining up with TRBD2. Looked up from germline, CDR1 is MNHEY and CDR2 is SVGAGI. The CDR3 length is 16 residues. The J segment lost 5 bases and the V segment lost 2 bases, leaving 5 bases of the junction unmatched. The CDR3 loop is CASSYTGLAGGHEQYF. CDR3 in DNA: TGTGCCAGCAGTTACACAGGACTAGCGGGGGGCCACGAGCAGTACTTC.

This clone appeared a few times. This rearrangement joins TRBV29-1 to TRBJ2-2; the match to TRBD2 covers 12 bases. Germline CDR1 reads SQVTM; CDR2 reads ANQGSEA. The CDR3 runs to 14 residues. V shed 7 bases, J shed 3 bases, and the junction held 3 bases outside the gene matches. The CDR3: CSARLAGDTGELFF. The CDR3 DNA reads TGCAGCGCCCGACTAGCGGGAGACACCGGGGAGCTGTTTTTT.

The V call is TRBV18, the J call TRBJ1-5; unclear D gene. CDR3 length: 14 amino acids. Germline CDR1 is KGHSH and CDR2 is LQKENI. Trimming removed 5 bases at V and 0 bases at J, with 8 bases between. This CDR3 reads CASSTSGSNQPQHF. The CDR3 DNA reads TGTGCCAGCTCAACTTCCGGTAGCAATCAGCCCCAGCATTTT.

This sequence joins TRBV5-1 and TRBJ1-6, with 9 positions matching TRBD1. Germline V gives CDR1 SGHRS, CDR2 YFSETQ. The CDR3 is made up of 14 amino acids. Trimming took 5 bases from V and 8 from J; bases not matched to a gene: 5. This CDR3 reads CASSLDRGDSPLHF. The CDR3 DNA reads TGCGCCAGCAGTCTCGACAGGGGGGATTCACCCCTCCACTTT.

The chain employs TRBV29-1 and TRBJ1-1, with 8 bases matching TRBD1. This CDR3 is built from 15 residues. From germline, CDR1 is SQVTM and CDR2 ANQGSEA. J gave up 1 base and V 4 bases, and 8 bases lay outside the gene matches. For the CDR3, the DNA is TGCAGCGTTGGAGGGGGCGGGACAGGGAACACTGAAGCTTTCTTT. Its translation is CSVGGGGTGNTEAFF.

The V call is TRBV11-2, the J call TRBJ2-7; a weak D match, TRBD2 (6 bases). CDR1 and CDR2 from the germline V gene are SGHAT and FQNNGV. The CDR3 is 15 residues long. The ends were cut back, 1 base at V and 3 bases at J, with 13 bases in the middle. CDR3 coding DNA: TGTGCCAGCAGCTTAGTAGCGGCCAAGCTCTACGAGCAGTACTTC. It translates to CASSLVAAKLYEQYF.

CDR3 bases: TGTGCCAGCAGGTCCGGGGGCGGGGGTTTAGAGCAGTACTTC. As protein: CASRSGGGGLEQYF. The chain recombines TRBV28 with TRBJ2-7; a weak D match, TRBD2 (7 bases). Germline V gene sequence: CDR1 MDHEN, CDR2 SYDVKM. V lost 6 bases and J lost 7, with 19 bases in between. The CDR3 runs 14 residues.

J is TRBJ2-7 and V is TRBV7-3, with 7 bases lining up with TRBD2. CDR1 SGHTA and CDR2 FQGTGA come from the germline V gene. This CDR3 region has 15 residues. V was pared by 1 base and J by 0 bases, with 3 bases of the junction left unmatched. The CDR3 DNA is TGTGCCAGCAGCTTAAGCGGGGGATCCTCCTACGAGCAGTACTTC. Its protein is CASSLSGGSSYEQYF.

The rearrangement uses TRBV4-1 and TRBJ2-5, with D uncertain. Germline lookup yields CDR1 MGHRA and CDR2 YSYEKL. With 3 bases removed from V and 2 bases from J, the gap between germline ends came to 13 bases. The CDR3 sequence is 15 residues long. The CDR3 bases are TGCGCCAGCAGCCAGCGCCTAACGGTACAAGAGACCCAGTACTTC. Translated: CASSQRLTVQETQYF.

The genes are TRBV5-4 and TRBJ2-1; 10 nucleotides line up with TRBD2. Germline CDR1 reads SGHNT; CDR2 reads YYREEE (reference sequence). The CDR3 extends over 16 amino acids. V lost 0 bases, J lost 6 bases, and 6 bases stayed unmatched. In DNA, the CDR3 is TGTGCCAGCAGCTTGGGGGCACTAGCGGGACTCAATGAGCAGTTCTTC. Protein sequence: CASSLGALAGLNEQFF.

This chain connects TRBV9 to TRBJ1-6; D call uncertain. The germline V and J ends were trimmed by 0 bases and 1 base, with 11 bases remaining between them. Per the germline V gene, CDR1 is SGDLS and CDR2 is YYNGEE. The CDR3 sequence is 17 residues long. This CDR3 is CASSVALYRSYNSPLHF. The CDR3 nucleotides are TGTGCCAGCAGCGTAGCTCTCTACAGATCCTATAATTCACCCCTCCACTTT.

This chain joins TRBV27 and TRBJ1-6; 11 bases match TRBD1. Losses at the gene ends were 3 bases for V and 11 bases for J; bases not matched to a gene: 9. CDR1 is MNHEY, CDR2 SMNVEV, per germline (reference sequence). The CDR3 is 16 amino acids. The CDR3 DNA sequence: TGTGCCAGCAGTTTGATCTCTCCGGGACAGGGGGCACCCCTCCACTTT. Amino acids: CASSLISPGQGAPLHF.

This clone was detected once. Written as DNA, the CDR3 is TGTGCCAGCAGCCAATTCGAGGCTAGTAATTCACCCCTCCACTTT. Translated: CASSQFEASNSPLHF. The chain recombines TRBV3-1 (or the pseudogene TRBV3-2) with TRBJ1-6, with D unresolved. The V end was cut by 2 bases, the J end by 6 bases, with 11 bases between. The CDR3 runs to 15 residues. Germline CDR1 and CDR2: LGHDT and YNNKEL (reference sequence).

The chain carries TRBV28 and TRBJ2-7, with D tentatively TRBD1 (5 bases). Germline CDR1 MDHEN, CDR2 SYDVKM. Trimming shortened V by 4 bases and J by 0 bases, and 16 bases separated the two germline ends. The CDR3 spans 16 residues. Written as DNA, the CDR3 is TGTGCCAGCAGTTCCTTTGACAGTTTCCCCTCCTACGAGCAGTACTTC. This codes for CASSSFDSFPSYEQYF.

The gene calls are TRBV5-4 and TRBJ2-3; weak D call: TRBD1 (6 bases). The CDR3 runs to 14 residues. Germline CDR1 is SGHNT and CDR2 is YYREEE (reference sequence). Trimming stripped 4 bases from V and 5 bases from J, with 14 bases between. CDR3 region: CASSRQGSKDTQYF. As DNA, the CDR3 is TGTGCCAGCAGCAGGCAGGGGTCCAAAGATACGCAGTATTTT.

This chain joins TRBV6-2 or TRBV6-3 and TRBJ2-7; 7 bases are shared with TRBD2. Trimming cost V 3 bases and J 0 bases; bases outside gene matches: 8. This CDR3 spans 16 amino acids. Germline V CDR1 and CDR2: MNHEY, SVGEGT. CDR3 bases: TGTGCCAGCAGTTATCCGGGACTACTGAGCTCCTACGAGCAGTACTTC. Its translation: CASSYPGLLSSYEQYF.

This clone was seen a handful of times. The CDR3 sequence: CASSPGTSAHSGANVLTF. Here the CDR3 DNA reads TGTGCCAGCAGCCCCGGGACTAGCGCCCACTCTGGGGCCAACGTCCTGACTTTC. V and J are TRBV7-9 and TRBJ2-6; 10 bases agree with TRBD2. This CDR3 spans 18 amino acids. Trimming at V came to 5 bases and at J to 0 bases, leaving 7 bases not matched to a gene. Germline lookup yields CDR1 SEHNR and CDR2 FQNEAQ (reference sequence).

The chain joins TRBV18 to TRBJ2-1, with a possible D match to TRBD2 (6 bases). Germline V gene sequence: CDR1 KGHSH, CDR2 LQKENI. The CDR3 length is 16 residues. V was cut by 6 bases and J by 0 bases, with 15 bases left in between. In nucleotides, the CDR3 is TGTGCCAGCTCTGGGGGGACTCAGAGCTCCTACAATGAGCAGTTCTTC. Translating it yields CASSGGTQSSYNEQFF. The full variable domain, its missing parts supplied by reference TRBV18 and TRBJ2-1, is NAGVMQNPRHLVRRRGQEARLRCSPMKGHSHVYWYRQLPEEGLKFMVYLQKENIIDESGMPKERFSAEFPKEGPSILRIQQVVRGDSAAYFCASSGGTQSSYNEQFFGPGTRLTVL.

This sequence joins TRBV4-2 and TRBJ1-1, with D possibly TRBD1 on 5 matching bases. The CDR3 length is 15 residues. V was pared by 0 bases and J by 7 bases, with 15 bases between. Germline V lookup: CDR1 LGHNA, CDR2 YNFKEQ. The chain's CDR3 is CASSQDWQGGNEAFF. CDR3 bases: TGTGCCAGCAGCCAAGATTGGCAGGGAGGGAATGAAGCTTTCTTT.

The rearrangement joins TRBV3-1 (or the pseudogene TRBV3-2) to TRBJ1-6, with 7 positions matching TRBD1. The CDR3 sequence is 16 residues long. V trimming: 0 bases; J trimming: 10 bases; junction bases outside the gene matches: 9. Germline-derived CDR1 and CDR2 are LGHDT and YNNKEL (reference sequence). CDR3 region: CASSQERDSPLSPLHF. The CDR3 nucleotides read TGTGCCAGCAGCCAAGAACGGGACAGCCCGCTCTCACCCCTCCACTTT.

The chain carries TRBV18 and TRBJ1-2, with a weak D call TRBD1 (5 bases). Germline CDR1 and CDR2: KGHSH and LQKENI. Trimming shortened V by 2 bases and J by 3 bases, and 10 bases separated the two germline ends. There are 14 residues in the CDR3. CDR3 in DNA: TGTGCCAGCTCACCAGGAGGGGATCACTATGGCTACACCTTC. Encoded protein: CASSPGGDHYGYTF.

This clone appeared a few times. The chain is built from TRBV7-6 and TRBJ1-5; D ambiguous. The CDR3 length is 13 residues. Per germline, CDR1 SGHVS and CDR2 FNYEAQ. The V end was cut by 0 bases, the J end by 7 bases, with 7 bases between. The CDR3: CASSLARGQPQHF. The DNA of the CDR3 is TGTGCCAGCAGCTTAGCGCGGGGACAGCCCCAGCATTTT.

This rearrangement joins TRBV2 to TRBJ1-4; TRBD1 aligns across 7 bases. V lost 4 bases to trimming and J lost 8 bases; unmatched junction nucleotides: 13. This CDR3 spans 16 amino acids. Germline V gene lookup returns CDR1 SNHLY and CDR2 FYNNEI. The CDR3 region is CASSVSPTGRREKLFF. CDR3 bases: TGTGCCAGCAGTGTAAGTCCGACAGGGCGACGGGAAAAACTGTTTTTT.

V and J are TRBV30 and TRBJ1-6; possibly TRBD1 for D (5 bases). CDR1 is GTSNPN and CDR2 is SVGIG in the germline V gene (reference sequence). Deletions cut 0 bases from V and 13 bases from J, with 16 bases between. CDR3 length equals 14 residues. The CDR3 spells CAWSVTAGGSPLHF. The CDR3 DNA is TGTGCCTGGAGTGTAACCGCTGGGGGGTCGCCCCTCCACTTT.

V usage is TRBV12-3 or TRBV12-4 and J usage is TRBJ1-2, with a weak D call TRBD1 (6 bases). The V gene lost 7 bases and the J gene lost 5 bases, with 11 bases spanning the gap. The CDR3 covers 12 residues. CDR3 in amino acids: CASTWDNYGYTF. In DNA form, the CDR3 reads TGTGCCAGCACGTGGGACAATTATGGCTACACCTTC.